The rows below give T cell receptor beta chains drawn from one sample of a study of T cell responses to AZD1222 COVID-19 vaccine. TCRdb's copy holds only in-frame clones and misses some; the assay was immunoSEQ multiplex PCR. The sample contains approximately 140,000 clones, about 90% of which appear only once. Sequencing used peripheral blood, obtained on day 0 of MenACWY control vaccination. The receptors come from an adult in good health. The conserved cysteine and the conserved F or W are not part of the CDR3 here. Fields, in order: V gene, CDR3 protein.

>TRBV28
ASRSAGLQETQY
>TRBV28
ASSVPFSYPEAF
>TRBV3-1/TRBV3-2
ASSQVGTGQPQH
>TRBV6-5
ATGRQGDQPQH
>TRBV19
ASRHPFPDTEAF
>TRBV11-2
ASSLVGAGTLSSNQPQH
>TRBV3-1/TRBV3-2
ASSPLAGGSTDTQY
>TRBV15
ATSGPLPYEQY
>TRBV19
ASSGQGLAVETQY
>TRBV19
ATRGGAVSKNIQY
>TRBV29-1
SVDGAGGSDTQY
>TRBV19
ASSHEGTLHGYT
>TRBV5-1
ASSLLRDLTEAF
>TRBV28
ASIQSPRNAGNTIY
>TRBV28
ASSFAYEQY
>TRBV19
ASRTALTVGYT
>TRBV24-1
ATERGNTGELF
>TRBV10-3
AISGIGGAMETQY
>TRBV6-5
ASSYSKWGSDGELF
>TRBV2
ASRHRGRNTGELF
>TRBV12-3/TRBV12-4
ASSHIVDSPLH
>TRBV5-1
ASSLTATNTEAF
>TRBV6-5
ASSSNGGGTEAF
>TRBV19
ASSSGGSYEQY
>TRBV12-3/TRBV12-4
ASSLRTDTQY
>TRBV11-1
ASSPGRGSNQPQH
>TRBV29-1
SVDVINGYT
>TRBV5-5
ASSAGTSGSYEQY
>TRBV15
ATSRAGVGELF
>TRBV7-8
ASSFNRNEKLF
>TRBV30
AWSVIDTQY
>TRBV18
ASSPDRMPYGYT
>TRBV12-3/TRBV12-4
ASLDGNTEAF
>TRBV9
ASSNRVGGTEAF
>TRBV5-1
ASSLASGGNQPQH
>TRBV27
ASSTIRDDTDTQY
>TRBV11-1
ASSPAGAKNIQY
>TRBV6-6
ASSYSAGHNYGYT
>TRBV27
ASSPWGQAISGNTIY
>TRBV5-6
ASSLGTLNTEAF
>TRBV6-5
ASRPSSGRAYEQY
>TRBV20-1
SASYEQY
>TRBV11-1
ASSREQGVYEQY